These T cell receptor beta chains were read from a single sample in a study of Ad26.COV2.S vaccination and SARS-CoV-2 variants. Clones were sequenced by immunoSEQ multiplex PCR, and TCRdb holds only the in-frame ones, with some missing. The repertoire holds approximately 340,000 clones, with roughly 84% as singletons. Sample: peripheral blood, taken in a trial of Ad26.COV2.S vaccine versus placebo. These receptors came from a person between 18 and 65 years old who received the Ad26.COV2.S COVID-19 vaccine or a placebo. Each CDR3 is given with its conserved first and last residue. The D gene is left open where the match is weak. Clone sizes are given selectively: once, few, many, or a class where the clone is expanded.

TRBJ2-7 . . TRBV4-1 CASSQRKEGGYEQYF TGCGCCAGCAGCCAACGTAAGGAAGGGGGCTACGAGCAGTACTTC
TRBJ2-1 . . TRBV2 CASSEMTLYNEQFF TGTGCCAGCAGTGAAATGACGCTATACAATGAGCAGTTCTTC
TRBJ2-3 . TRBD2 TRBV5-1 CASSLTGTRGTDTQYF TGCGCCAGCAGCTTAACCGGGACTAGGGGCACAGATACGCAGTATTTT
TRBJ2-5 . . TRBV25-1 CASSETLGGVRETQYF TGTGCCAGCAGTGAGACCCTAGGAGGGGTGAGGGAGACCCAGTACTTC
TRBJ2-1 . . TRBV3-1/TRBV3-2 CASSPLSRGAYNEQFF TGTGCCAGCAGCCCTCTTTCGAGGGGCGCCTACAATGAGCAGTTCTTC
TRBJ2-7 . TRBD1 TRBV5-5 CASSPRGRSLYEQYF TGTGCCAGCAGCCCCAGGGGGCGATCGCTTTACGAGCAGTACTTC
TRBJ1-2 . TRBD1 TRBV9 CASSTETGGYTF TGTGCCAGCAGCACCGAGACAGGGGGCTACACCTTC
TRBJ1-1 . . TRBV7-2 CASSGEMNTEAFF TGTGCCAGCTCCGGCGAAATGAACACTGAAGCTTTCTTT
TRBJ2-3 . . TRBV11-2 CASSLGFGGGTDTQYF TGTGCCAGCAGCTTAGGGTTCGGTGGGGGGACAGATACGCAGTATTTT
TRBJ2-7 . TRBD2 TRBV7-8 CASSLGGLAASSSYEQYF TGTGCCAGCAGCTTAGGCGGACTAGCGGCTTCAAGCTCCTACGAGCAGTACTTC
TRBJ1-1 . . TRBV15 CATSGGFFDTEAFF TGTGCCACCAGCGGTGGGTTTTTTGACACTGAAGCTTTCTTT
TRBJ1-4 once . TRBV28 CASRAPYNREKLFF TGTGCCAGCAGGGCCCCGTATAACCGAGAAAAACTGTTTTTT
TRBJ1-2 . . TRBV27 CASSLYRDSYGYTF TGTGCCAGCAGTTTATACAGGGATTCCTATGGCTACACCTTC
TRBJ2-5 . TRBD2 TRBV7-2 CASSLGETSGRWLETQYF TGTGCCAGCAGCTTAGGGGAGACTAGCGGGAGGTGGTTAGAGACCCAGTACTTC
TRBJ2-2 . . TRBV9 CASSVGLTSTELFF TGTGCCAGCAGCGTAGGTTTAACCTCGACGGAGCTGTTTTTT
TRBJ2-7 few . TRBV10-3 CAIGAQGPSYEQYF TGTGCCATCGGGGCCCAGGGGCCATCCTACGAGCAGTACTTC
TRBJ1-1 . TRBD1 TRBV18 CASSPPSGQGLTEAFF TGTGCCAGCTCACCACCTTCGGGACAGGGGTTAACTGAAGCTTTCTTT
TRBJ1-3 . . TRBV28 CASSAPGTPTNTIYF TGTGCCAGCAGTGCACCTGGGACCCCAACAAACACCATATATTTT
TRBJ1-1 . . TRBV30 CAWSVNTGRETEAFF TGTGCCTGGAGTGTAAATACAGGGAGGGAAACTGAAGCTTTCTTT
TRBJ1-2 . TRBD1 TRBV12-3/TRBV12-4 CASSSDRGQGYTF TGTGCCAGCAGTTCAGACAGGGGCCAAGGCTACACCTTC
TRBJ1-6 once TRBD1 TRBV7-2 CASRRQGAVGSPLHF TGTGCCAGCAGGCGACAGGGGGCTGTCGGTTCACCCCTCCACTTT
TRBJ2-1 medium-sized . TRBV6-6 CASSYTLTPDNEQFF TGTGCCAGCAGCTACACGCTGACCCCGGACAATGAGCAGTTCTTC
TRBJ1-3 . TRBD1 TRBV5-6 CASSRRGQGPSVNTIYF TGTGCCAGCAGCCGCCGGGGACAGGGACCATCTGTAAACACCATATATTTT
TRBJ1-1 . . TRBV5-4 CASLTRGAPITEAFF TGTGCCAGCCTTACCCGGGGGGCCCCGATAACTGAAGCTTTCTTT
TRBJ1-1 . . TRBV4-1 CASSQDPSRVNTEAFF TGCGCCAGCAGCCAAGATCCATCTAGGGTGAACACTGAAGCTTTCTTT
TRBJ1-2 . . TRBV27 CASSLSWGSGGYTF TGTGCCAGCAGTTTATCGTGGGGGTCTGGCGGCTACACCTTC
TRBJ2-7 . . TRBV7-2 CASSPDSGTYEQYF TGTGCCAGCAGCCCCGATTCGGGCACCTACGAGCAGTACTTC
TRBJ2-7 . TRBD2 TRBV27 CASSLGSGGAGEQYF TGTGCCAGCAGTTTAGGTAGCGGGGGGGCGGGCGAGCAGTACTTC
TRBJ1-1 . . TRBV30 CAWSLGGTEAFF TGTGCCTGGAGTCTTGGAGGGACTGAAGCTTTCTTT
TRBJ2-3 . TRBD2 TRBV5-1 CASSLVGTSSDTQYF TGCGCCAGCAGCTTGGTGGGGACTAGTTCAGATACGCAGTATTTT
TRBJ2-1 . TRBD2 TRBV25-1 CASSELTSPNEQFF TGTGCCAGCAGTGAATTGACTAGCCCGAATGAGCAGTTCTTC
TRBJ2-2 few TRBD1 TRBV5-1 CASSFYRGTGELFF TGCGCCAGCAGCTTCTACAGGGGCACCGGGGAGCTGTTTTTT
TRBJ2-7 once TRBD2 TRBV5-1 CASSTSGGPPYEQYF TGCGCCAGCAGCACCTCGGGAGGTCCTCCTTACGAGCAGTACTTC
TRBJ1-1 . . TRBV7-8 CASSLVGQTNTEAFF TGTGCCAGCAGCTTAGTGGGGCAGACAAACACTGAAGCTTTCTTT
TRBJ2-3 . TRBD1 TRBV28 CASSLGTGGTDTQYF TGTGCCAGCAGTTTAGGGACAGGAGGGACAGATACGCAGTATTTT